A selection of T cell receptor beta chains follows, all from one sample in a study of blood T cell repertoires in COVID-19. The repertoire was sequenced with immunoSEQ multiplex PCR; TCRdb's copy has only in-frame clones and lacks some. The sample has some 250,000 clones, 80% to 85% seen once. Material: peripheral blood. The receptors derive from an older woman with active or convalescent COVID-19. The CDR3 runs from the conserved cysteine through the conserved F or W. D genes are given only for firm matches. A clone size is listed for some rows: how often the clone was seen (once, few, many), or a class if it is expanded.

clone size: -
J gene: TRBJ1-5
D gene: TRBD1
V gene: TRBV6-5
CDR3 protein: CASRGQVNQPQHF
CDR3 DNA: TGTGCCAGCAGGGGACAGGTAAATCAGCCCCAGCATTTT

clone size: -
J gene: TRBJ1-5
D gene: -
V gene: TRBV7-2
CDR3 protein: CASSPREGNGNQPQHF
CDR3 DNA: TGTGCCAGCAGCCCGAGGGAAGGGAATGGCAATCAGCCCCAGCATTTT

clone size: -
J gene: TRBJ2-7
D gene: TRBD2
V gene: TRBV4-2
CDR3 protein: CASSQGRGGYEQYF
CDR3 DNA: TGTGCCAGCAGCCAAGGGCGGGGGGGCTACGAGCAGTACTTC

clone size: -
J gene: TRBJ1-1
D gene: -
V gene: TRBV9
CDR3 protein: CASSATGRENTEAFF
CDR3 DNA: TGTGCCAGCAGCGCAACAGGGAGGGAGAACACTGAAGCTTTCTTT

clone size: -
J gene: TRBJ1-1
D gene: TRBD1
V gene: TRBV5-6
CDR3 protein: CASSKDRGRGWAEAFF
CDR3 DNA: TGTGCCAGCAGCAAGGACAGGGGGCGCGGGTGGGCTGAAGCTTTCTTT

clone size: -
J gene: TRBJ1-3
D gene: -
V gene: TRBV4-1
CDR3 protein: CASSRIFPPGNTIYF
CDR3 DNA: TGCGCCAGCAGCCGTATCTTCCCCCCCGGAAACACCATATATTTT

clone size: -
J gene: TRBJ1-2
D gene: -
V gene: TRBV3-1/TRBV3-2
CDR3 protein: CASSQEAGISSYGYTF
CDR3 DNA: TGTGCCAGCAGCCAAGAAGCAGGGATCAGTTCCTATGGCTACACCTTC

clone size: few
J gene: TRBJ1-1
D gene: -
V gene: TRBV2
CDR3 protein: CASRTQAVNTEAFF
CDR3 DNA: TGTGCCAGCAGGACCCAGGCCGTGAACACTGAAGCTTTCTTT

clone size: -
J gene: TRBJ1-2
D gene: TRBD1
V gene: TRBV29-1
CDR3 protein: CSVGTGNYGYTF
CDR3 DNA: TGCAGCGTCGGGACAGGGAACTATGGCTACACCTTC

clone size: once
J gene: TRBJ2-1
D gene: TRBD2
V gene: TRBV7-8
CDR3 protein: CASSLAAGKILDEQFF
CDR3 DNA: TGTGCCAGCAGCTTAGCAGCGGGGAAAATCCTGGATGAGCAGTTCTTC

clone size: few
J gene: TRBJ1-4
D gene: TRBD1
V gene: TRBV6-1
CDR3 protein: CASSETRGHANEKLFF
CDR3 DNA: TGTGCCAGCAGTGAAACCAGGGGGCATGCTAATGAAAAACTGTTTTTT

clone size: -
J gene: TRBJ2-3
D gene: -
V gene: TRBV4-3
CDR3 protein: CASSQDLGDSLDTQYF
CDR3 DNA: TGCGCCAGCAGCCAAGATCTAGGGGACTCTCTAGATACGCAGTATTTT

clone size: few
J gene: TRBJ1-2
D gene: -
V gene: TRBV5-6
CDR3 protein: CASSLVGTGILNTF
CDR3 DNA: -

clone size: -
J gene: TRBJ2-7
D gene: TRBD1
V gene: TRBV7-2
CDR3 protein: CASSGQGIGYEQYF
CDR3 DNA: TGTGCCAGCAGCGGACAGGGGATAGGCTACGAGCAGTACTTC

clone size: -
J gene: TRBJ1-2
D gene: TRBD1
V gene: TRBV7-9
CDR3 protein: CASSSFPGGGYTF
CDR3 DNA: TGTGCCAGCAGCTCATTTCCAGGGGGTGGCTACACCTTC

clone size: -
J gene: TRBJ2-3
D gene: TRBD1
V gene: TRBV4-1
CDR3 protein: CASSHSGTGTDTQYF
CDR3 DNA: TGCGCCAGCAGCCACTCCGGGACAGGCACAGATACGCAGTATTTT

clone size: -
J gene: TRBJ1-4
D gene: TRBD1
V gene: TRBV7-8
CDR3 protein: CASSTRHRGATNEKLFF
CDR3 DNA: TGTGCCAGCAGCACGAGGCACAGGGGGGCAACTAATGAAAAACTGTTTTTT

clone size: -
J gene: TRBJ2-1
D gene: TRBD2
V gene: TRBV11-2
CDR3 protein: CASSRTSGGTYNEQFF
CDR3 DNA: TGTGCCAGCAGCCGGACTAGCGGGGGGACCTACAATGAGCAGTTCTTC

clone size: few
J gene: TRBJ1-4
D gene: TRBD1
V gene: TRBV7-9
CDR3 protein: CASSFRQGAEKLFF
CDR3 DNA: TGTGCCAGCAGCTTTCGCCAGGGGGCGGAAAAACTGTTTTTT

clone size: -
J gene: TRBJ1-1
D gene: -
V gene: TRBV27
CDR3 protein: CASSLGRANTEAFF
CDR3 DNA: TGTGCCAGCAGTTTAGGCAGGGCAAACACTGAAGCTTTCTTT

clone size: -
J gene: TRBJ1-2
D gene: -
V gene: TRBV11-1
CDR3 protein: CASSLGDAAPYGYTF
CDR3 DNA: TGTGCCAGCAGCTTAGGCGATGCCGCCCCCTATGGCTACACCTTC